A selection of T cell receptor beta chains follows, all from one sample in a study of patients and donors after allogeneic stem cell transplantation. One entry per CDR3 protein results from TCRdb running MiXCR on the RT-PCR reads. The profile covers 30,000 to 35,000 distinct CDR3 sequences, with 6.8% appearing a single time and about a third taken by the ten largest. Sample: blood, either unsorted or a sorted T cell fraction (not recorded which). The receptor set was obtained from a human donor who was either an allogeneic HSCT recipient or a stem cell or donor lymphocyte infusion donor (not recorded which). It is not recorded whose cells these are; they may come from a transplant donor. Each CDR3 is given without its conserved first and last residue. Fields, in order: J gene, V gene, CDR3 protein.

>TRBJ1-5|TRBV14
ASSQGGLGQPQH
>TRBJ2-1|TRBV15
ATSRDLGTGWNEQF
>TRBJ2-1|TRBV20-1
SARDRGRAGNEQF
>TRBJ2-6|TRBV7-9
ASSLEGRGANVLT
>TRBJ2-1|TRBV28
ASTILADSPHNEQF
>TRBJ2-7|TRBV7-9
ASSDDTEGYEQY
>TRBJ2-3|TRBV3-1
ASSQVGGTDTQY
>TRBJ1-3|TRBV5-1
ASSLVQGNGNTIY
>TRBJ2-1|TRBV28
ASSRRWDSASYNEQF
>TRBJ2-1|TRBV10-2
ASSEGLAGVNEQF
>TRBJ1-1|TRBV3-1
ASIQTGSGTEAF
>TRBJ2-2|TRBV7-9
ASSSKGKSDTGELF
>TRBJ2-1|TRBV27
ASSSPAVNRQF
>TRBJ2-3|TRBV2
ASSIGDADTQY
>TRBJ2-7|TRBV12-3/TRBV12-4
ASSLRSGSYEQY
>TRBJ2-1|TRBV7-2
ASSTGTGGFYNEQF
>TRBJ2-1|TRBV5-1
ASSPLGTLTYNEQF
>TRBJ2-6|TRBV5-6
ASSLAAGSGANVLT
>TRBJ2-7|TRBV29-1
SVPGRTSYEQY
>TRBJ2-5|TRBV2
ASSEERGTGFETQY
>TRBJ2-6|TRBV10-3
AIHDRGANVLT
>TRBJ2-2|TRBV29-1
SVAGTSGTGELF
>TRBJ2-3|TRBV3-1
ASSQYSTDTQY
>TRBJ2-1|TRBV2
ASNLLAGPYNEQF
>TRBJ2-1|TRBV20-1
SAHTSGTRVGYNEQF
>TRBJ2-5|TRBV2
ASSEFEVGLVETQY